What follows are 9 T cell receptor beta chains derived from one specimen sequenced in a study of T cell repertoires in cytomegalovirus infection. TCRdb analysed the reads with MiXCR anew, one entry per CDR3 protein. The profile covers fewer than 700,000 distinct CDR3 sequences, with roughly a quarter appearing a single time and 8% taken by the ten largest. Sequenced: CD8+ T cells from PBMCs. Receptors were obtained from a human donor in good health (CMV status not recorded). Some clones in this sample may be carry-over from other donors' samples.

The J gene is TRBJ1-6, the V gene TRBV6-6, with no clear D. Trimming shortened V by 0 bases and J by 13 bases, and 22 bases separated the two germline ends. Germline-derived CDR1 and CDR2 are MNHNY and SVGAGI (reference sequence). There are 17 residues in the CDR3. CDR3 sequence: CASSYSPGGPPVHPLHF. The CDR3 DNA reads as TGTGCCAGCAGTTACTCCCCTGGCGGGCCGCCGGTTCACCCCCTCCACTTT.

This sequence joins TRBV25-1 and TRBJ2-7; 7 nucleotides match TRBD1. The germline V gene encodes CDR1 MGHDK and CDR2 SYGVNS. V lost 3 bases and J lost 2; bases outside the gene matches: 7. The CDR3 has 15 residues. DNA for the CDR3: TGTGCCAGCAGTGATCCCCGGGACAGCACCTACGAGCAGTACTTC. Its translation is CASSDPRDSTYEQYF.

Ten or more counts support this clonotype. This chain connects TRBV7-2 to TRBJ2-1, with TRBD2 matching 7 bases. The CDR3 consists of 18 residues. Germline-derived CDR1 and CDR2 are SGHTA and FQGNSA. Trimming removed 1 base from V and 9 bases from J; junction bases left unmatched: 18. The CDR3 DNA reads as TGTGCCAGCAGCTTAGGTGGTAGCGGGTGGACCCAGGGAGCTGAGCAGTTCTTC. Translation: CASSLGGSGWTQGAEQFF.

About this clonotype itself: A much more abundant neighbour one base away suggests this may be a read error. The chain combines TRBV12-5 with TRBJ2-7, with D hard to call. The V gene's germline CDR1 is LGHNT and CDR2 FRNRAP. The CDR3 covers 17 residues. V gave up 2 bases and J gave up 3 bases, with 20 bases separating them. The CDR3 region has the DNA TGTGCTAGTGGTTTGCCCTCTTCGGGCCGCAGGTTCTACGAGCAGTACTTC. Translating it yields CASGLPSSGRRFYEQYF. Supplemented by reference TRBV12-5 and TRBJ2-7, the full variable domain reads DARVTQTPRHKVTEMGQEVTMRCQPILGHNTVFWYRQTMMQGLELLAYFRNRAPLDDSGMPKDRFSAEMPDATLATLKIQPSEPRDSAVYFCASGLPSSGRRFYEQYFGPGTRLTVT.

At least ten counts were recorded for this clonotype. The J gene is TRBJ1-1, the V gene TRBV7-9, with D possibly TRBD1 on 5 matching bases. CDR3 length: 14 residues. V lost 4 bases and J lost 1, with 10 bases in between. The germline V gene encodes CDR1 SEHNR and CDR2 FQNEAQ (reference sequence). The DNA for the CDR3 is TGTGCCAGCAGCTCACAGGATCAGAACACTGAAGCTTTCTTT. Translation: CASSSQDQNTEAFF. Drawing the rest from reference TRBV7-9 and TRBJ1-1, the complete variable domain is DTGVSQNPRHKITKRGQNVTFRCDPISEHNRLYWYRQTLGQGPEFLTYFQNEAQLEKSRLLSDRFSAERPKGSFSTLEIQRTEQGDSAMYLCASSSQDQNTEAFFGQGTRLTVV.

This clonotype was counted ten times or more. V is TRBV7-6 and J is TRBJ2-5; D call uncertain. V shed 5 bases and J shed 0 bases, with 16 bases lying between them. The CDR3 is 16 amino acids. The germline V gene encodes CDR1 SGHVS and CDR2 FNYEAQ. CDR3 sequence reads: CASSRWADDYQETQYF. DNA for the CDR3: TGTGCCAGCAGCCGCTGGGCGGACGACTACCAAGAGACCCAGTACTTC.

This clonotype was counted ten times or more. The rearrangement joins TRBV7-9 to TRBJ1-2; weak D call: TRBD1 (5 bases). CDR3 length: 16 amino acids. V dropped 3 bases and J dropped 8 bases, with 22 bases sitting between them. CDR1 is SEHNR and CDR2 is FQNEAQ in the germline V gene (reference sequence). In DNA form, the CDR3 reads TGTGCCAGCAGCTTGACGGAGGCAGGACAAGAAGGGGGCTACACCTTC. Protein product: CASSLTEAGQEGGYTF.

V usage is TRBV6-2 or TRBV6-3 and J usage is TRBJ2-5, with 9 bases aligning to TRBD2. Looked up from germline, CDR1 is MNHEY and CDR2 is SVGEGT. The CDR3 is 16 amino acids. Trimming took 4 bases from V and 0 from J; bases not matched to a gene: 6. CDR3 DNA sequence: TGTGCCAGCAGTTTCTCGCGACTAGCGGACCAAGAGACCCAGTACTTC. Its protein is CASSFSRLADQETQYF.

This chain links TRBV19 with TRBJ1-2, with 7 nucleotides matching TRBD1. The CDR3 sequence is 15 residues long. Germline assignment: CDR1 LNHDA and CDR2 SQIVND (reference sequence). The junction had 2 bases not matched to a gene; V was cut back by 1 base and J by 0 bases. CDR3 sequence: CASSIGTGANYGYTF. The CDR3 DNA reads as TGTGCCAGTAGTATAGGGACAGGAGCTAACTATGGCTACACCTTC.